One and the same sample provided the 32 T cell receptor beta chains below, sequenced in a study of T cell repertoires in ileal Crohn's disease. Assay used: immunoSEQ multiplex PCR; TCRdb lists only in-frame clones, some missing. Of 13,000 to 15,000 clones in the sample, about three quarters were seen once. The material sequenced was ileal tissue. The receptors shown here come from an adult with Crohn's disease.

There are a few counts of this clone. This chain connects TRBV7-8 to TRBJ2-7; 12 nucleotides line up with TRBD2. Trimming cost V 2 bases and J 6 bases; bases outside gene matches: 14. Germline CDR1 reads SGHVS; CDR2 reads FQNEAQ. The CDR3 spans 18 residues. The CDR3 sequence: CASSLRWETSGGPSEQYF. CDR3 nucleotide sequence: TGTGCCAGCAGCTTACGTTGGGAGACTAGCGGGGGCCCTAGCGAGCAGTACTTC. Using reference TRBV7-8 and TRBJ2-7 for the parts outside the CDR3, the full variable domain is GAGVSQSPRYKVAKRGQDVALRCDPISGHVSLFWYQQALGQGPEFLTYFQNEAQLDKSGLPSDRFFAERPEGSVSTLKIQRTQQEDSAVYLCASSLRWETSGGPSEQYFGPGTRLTVT.

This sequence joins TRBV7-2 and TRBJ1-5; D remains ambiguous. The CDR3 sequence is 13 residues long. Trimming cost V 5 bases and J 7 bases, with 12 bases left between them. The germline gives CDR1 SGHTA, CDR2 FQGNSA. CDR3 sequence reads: CASSHSPNQPQHF. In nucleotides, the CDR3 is TGTGCCAGCAGCCATAGTCCAAACCAGCCCCAGCATTTT.

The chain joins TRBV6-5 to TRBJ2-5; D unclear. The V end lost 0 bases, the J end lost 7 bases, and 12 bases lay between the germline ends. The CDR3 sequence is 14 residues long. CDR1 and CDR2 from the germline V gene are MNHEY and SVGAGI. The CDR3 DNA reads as TGTGCCAGCAGTTACTCCTTCGGGTTCGGGACCCAGTACTTC. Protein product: CASSYSFGFGTQYF.

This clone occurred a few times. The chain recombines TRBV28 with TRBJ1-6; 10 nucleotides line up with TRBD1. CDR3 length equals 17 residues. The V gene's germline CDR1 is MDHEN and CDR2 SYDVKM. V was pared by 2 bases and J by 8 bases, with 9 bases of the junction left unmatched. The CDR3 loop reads CASSLPLTGTGDSPLHF. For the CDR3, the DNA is TGTGCCAGCAGTTTACCTTTAACCGGGACAGGGGATTCACCCCTCCACTTT.

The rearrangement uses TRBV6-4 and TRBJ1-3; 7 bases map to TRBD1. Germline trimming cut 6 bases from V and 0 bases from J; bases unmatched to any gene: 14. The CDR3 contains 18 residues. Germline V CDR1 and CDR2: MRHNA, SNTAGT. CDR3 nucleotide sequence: TGTGCCAGCAGGGATAATCACCCGGGACAGAACTCTGGAAACACCATATATTTT. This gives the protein CASRDNHPGQNSGNTIYF.

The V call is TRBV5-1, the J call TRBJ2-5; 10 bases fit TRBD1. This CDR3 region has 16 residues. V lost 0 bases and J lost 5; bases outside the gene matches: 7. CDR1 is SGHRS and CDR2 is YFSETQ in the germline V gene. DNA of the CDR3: TGCGCCAGCAGCTTGGCCGATCGGACAGGGGGGGAGACCCAGTACTTC. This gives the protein CASSLADRTGGETQYF.

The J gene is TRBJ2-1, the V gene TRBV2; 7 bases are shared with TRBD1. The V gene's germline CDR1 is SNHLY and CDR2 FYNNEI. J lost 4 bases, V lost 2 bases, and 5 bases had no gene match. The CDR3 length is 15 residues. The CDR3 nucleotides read TGTGCCAGCAGTGAAAACAGGGGTGCATACAATGAGCAGTTCTTC. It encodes CASSENRGAYNEQFF. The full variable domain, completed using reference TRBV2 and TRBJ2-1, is EPEVTQTPSHQVTQMGQEVILRCVPISNHLYFYWYRQILGQKVEFLVSFYNNEISEKSEIFDDQFSVERPDGSNFTLKIRSTKLEDSAMYFCASSENRGAYNEQFFGPGTRLTVL.

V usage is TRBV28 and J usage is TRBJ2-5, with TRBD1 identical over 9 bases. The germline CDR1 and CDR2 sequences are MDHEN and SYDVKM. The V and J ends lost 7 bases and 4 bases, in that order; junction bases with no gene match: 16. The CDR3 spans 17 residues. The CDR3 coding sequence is TGTGCCAGCACCTGGGGGTTGTCCGGACAGGGGAGAGAGACCCAGTACTTC. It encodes CASTWGLSGQGRETQYF.

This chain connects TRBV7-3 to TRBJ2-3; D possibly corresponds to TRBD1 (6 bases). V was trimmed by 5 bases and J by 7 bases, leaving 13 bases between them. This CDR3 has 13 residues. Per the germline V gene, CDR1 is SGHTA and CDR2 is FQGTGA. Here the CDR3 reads CASSVTGTNTQYF. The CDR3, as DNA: TGTGCCAGCAGCGTGACAGGCACGAATACGCAGTATTTT.

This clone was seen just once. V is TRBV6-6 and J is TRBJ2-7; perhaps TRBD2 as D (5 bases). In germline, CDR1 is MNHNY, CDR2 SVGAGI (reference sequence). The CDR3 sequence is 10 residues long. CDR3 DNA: TGTGCAACGACGAGGGACGAGCAGTACTTC. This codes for CATTRDEQYF.

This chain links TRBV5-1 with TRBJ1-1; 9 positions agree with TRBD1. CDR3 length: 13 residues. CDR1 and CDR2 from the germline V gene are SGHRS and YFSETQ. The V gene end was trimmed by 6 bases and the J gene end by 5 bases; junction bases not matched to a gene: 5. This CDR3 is CASTKTGGTEAFF. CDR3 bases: TGCGCCAGCACCAAGACAGGGGGTACTGAAGCTTTCTTT.

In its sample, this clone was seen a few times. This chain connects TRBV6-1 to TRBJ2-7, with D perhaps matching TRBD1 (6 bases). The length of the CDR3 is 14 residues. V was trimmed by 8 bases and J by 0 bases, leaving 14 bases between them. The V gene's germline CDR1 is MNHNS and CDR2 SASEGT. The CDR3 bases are TGTGCCAGCGCGGCCGACAGGAGCTCCTACGAGCAGTACTTC. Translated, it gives CASAADRSSYEQYF.

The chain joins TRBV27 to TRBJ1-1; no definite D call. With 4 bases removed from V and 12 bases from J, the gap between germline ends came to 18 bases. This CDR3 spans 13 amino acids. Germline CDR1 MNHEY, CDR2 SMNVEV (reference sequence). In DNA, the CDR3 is TGTGCCAGCAGTTATAAAGCCGCGGGTTTCACTTTCTTT. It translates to CASSYKAAGFTFF.

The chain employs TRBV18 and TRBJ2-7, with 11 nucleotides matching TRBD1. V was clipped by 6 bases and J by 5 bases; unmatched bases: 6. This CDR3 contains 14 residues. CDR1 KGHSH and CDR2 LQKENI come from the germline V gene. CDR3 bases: TGTGCCAGCTCTAAGGACAGGGGGCGGCACGAGCAGTACTTC. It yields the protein CASSKDRGRHEQYF.

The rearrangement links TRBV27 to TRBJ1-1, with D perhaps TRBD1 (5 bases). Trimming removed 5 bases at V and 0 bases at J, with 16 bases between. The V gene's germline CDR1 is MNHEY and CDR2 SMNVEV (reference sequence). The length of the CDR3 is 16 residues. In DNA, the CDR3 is TGTGCCAGCAGTATTGGGTGGGGGGGGATGAACACTGAAGCTTTCTTT. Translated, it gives CASSIGWGGMNTEAFF.

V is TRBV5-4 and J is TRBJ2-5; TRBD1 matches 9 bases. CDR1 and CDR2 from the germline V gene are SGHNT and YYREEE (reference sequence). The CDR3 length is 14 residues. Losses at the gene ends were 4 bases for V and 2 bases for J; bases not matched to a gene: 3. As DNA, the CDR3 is TGTGCCAGCAGCCAAGGGACAGGGCAAGAGACCCAGTACTTC. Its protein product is CASSQGTGQETQYF.

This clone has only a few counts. CDR3 region: CASRNRVSTDTQYF. The CDR3 bases are TGTGCCAGCAGGAACAGGGTTAGCACAGATACGCAGTATTTT. The gene calls are TRBV2 and TRBJ2-3; a possible D gene is TRBD1 (6 bases). Deletions cut 6 bases from V and 0 bases from J, with 10 bases between. CDR3 length: 14 amino acids. Per the germline V gene, CDR1 is SNHLY and CDR2 is FYNNEI.

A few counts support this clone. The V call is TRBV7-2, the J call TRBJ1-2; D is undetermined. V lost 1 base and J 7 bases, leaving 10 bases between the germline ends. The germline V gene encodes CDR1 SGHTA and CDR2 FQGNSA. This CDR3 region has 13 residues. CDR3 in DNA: TGTGCCAGCAGCTTAGGCCGGGAGAGTGGCTACACCTTC. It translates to CASSLGRESGYTF.

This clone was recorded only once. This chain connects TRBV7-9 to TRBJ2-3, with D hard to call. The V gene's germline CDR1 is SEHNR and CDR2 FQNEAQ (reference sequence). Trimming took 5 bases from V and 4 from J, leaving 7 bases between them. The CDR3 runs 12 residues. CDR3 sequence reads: CASSRASDTQYF. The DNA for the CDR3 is TGTGCCAGCAGCCGAGCTTCAGATACGCAGTATTTT.

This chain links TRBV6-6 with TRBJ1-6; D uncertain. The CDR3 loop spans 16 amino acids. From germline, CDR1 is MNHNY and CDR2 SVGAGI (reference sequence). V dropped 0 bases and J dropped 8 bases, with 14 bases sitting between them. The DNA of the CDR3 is TGTGCCAGCAGTTACTCGACGGCAGCGAGTCATTCACCCCTCCACTTT. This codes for CASSYSTAASHSPLHF.

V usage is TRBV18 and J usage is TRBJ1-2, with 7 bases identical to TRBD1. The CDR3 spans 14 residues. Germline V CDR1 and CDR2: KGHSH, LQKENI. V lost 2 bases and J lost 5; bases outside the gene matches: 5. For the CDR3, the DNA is TGTGCCAGCTCACCAGGAGACAGGGCTTATGGCTACACCTTC. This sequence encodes CASSPGDRAYGYTF.

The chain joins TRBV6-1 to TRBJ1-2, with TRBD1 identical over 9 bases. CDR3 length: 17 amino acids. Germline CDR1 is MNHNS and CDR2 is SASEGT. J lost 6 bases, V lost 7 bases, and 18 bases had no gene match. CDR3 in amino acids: CASNQAGTGLVRDGYTF. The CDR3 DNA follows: TGTGCCAGCAATCAAGCCGGGACAGGGTTAGTACGCGATGGCTACACCTTC.

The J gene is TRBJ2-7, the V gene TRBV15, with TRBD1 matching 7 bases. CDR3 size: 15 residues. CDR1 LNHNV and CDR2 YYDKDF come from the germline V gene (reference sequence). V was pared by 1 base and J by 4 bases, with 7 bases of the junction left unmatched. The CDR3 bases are TGTGCCACCAGCAGAGGTTCTTGGGACAGTTACGAGCAGTACTTC. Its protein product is CATSRGSWDSYEQYF.

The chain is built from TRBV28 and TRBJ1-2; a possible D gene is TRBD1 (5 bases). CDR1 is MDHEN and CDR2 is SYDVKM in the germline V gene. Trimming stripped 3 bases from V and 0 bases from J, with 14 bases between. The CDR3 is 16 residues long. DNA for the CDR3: TGTGCCAGCAGTTTTTCGACAGCAACCTCTAACTATGGCTACACCTTC. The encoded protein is CASSFSTATSNYGYTF.

DNA of the CDR3: TGTGCCAGCAGTTATGGACAGTGGTACGAGCAGTACTTC. It translates to CASSYGQWYEQYF. The chain is built from TRBV6-5 and TRBJ2-7, with D possibly being TRBD1 (6 bases). V lost 3 bases, J lost 4 bases, and 10 bases lay in between. Germline loops: CDR1 MNHEY, CDR2 SVGAGI. This CDR3 spans 13 amino acids.

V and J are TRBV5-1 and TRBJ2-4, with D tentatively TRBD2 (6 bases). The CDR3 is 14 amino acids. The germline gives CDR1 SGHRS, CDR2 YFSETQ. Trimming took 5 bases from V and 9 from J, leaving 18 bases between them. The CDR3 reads CASRMEGKGSIQYF. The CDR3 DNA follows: TGCGCCAGCAGAATGGAGGGGAAGGGGAGCATTCAGTACTTC.

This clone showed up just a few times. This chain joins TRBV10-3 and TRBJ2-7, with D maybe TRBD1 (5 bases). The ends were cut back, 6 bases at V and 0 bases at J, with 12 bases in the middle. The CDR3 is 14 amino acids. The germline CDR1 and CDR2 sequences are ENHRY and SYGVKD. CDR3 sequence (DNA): TGTGCCATCAGGGCAGGGTGGGCCTCCTACGAGCAGTACTTC. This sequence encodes CAIRAGWASYEQYF.

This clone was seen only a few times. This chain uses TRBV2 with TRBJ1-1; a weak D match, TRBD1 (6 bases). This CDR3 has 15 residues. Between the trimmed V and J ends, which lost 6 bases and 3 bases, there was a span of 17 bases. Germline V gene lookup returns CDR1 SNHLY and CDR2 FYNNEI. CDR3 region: CASRKEDRLHTEAFF. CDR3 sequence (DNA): TGTGCCAGCAGGAAAGAGGACAGACTGCACACTGAAGCTTTCTTT.

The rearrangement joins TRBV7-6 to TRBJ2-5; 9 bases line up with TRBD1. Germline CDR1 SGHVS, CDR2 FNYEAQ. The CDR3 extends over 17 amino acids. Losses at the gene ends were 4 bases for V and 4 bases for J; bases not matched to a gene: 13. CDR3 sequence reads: CASSSTFGTGYGETQYF. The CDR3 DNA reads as TGTGCCAGCAGCTCCACTTTCGGGACAGGGTACGGAGAGACCCAGTACTTC. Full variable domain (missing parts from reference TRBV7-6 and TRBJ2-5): GAGVSQSPRYKVTKRGQDVALRCDPISGHVSLYWYRQALGQGPEFLTYFNYEAQQDKSGLPNDRFSAERPEGSISTLTIQRTEQRDSAMYRCASSSTFGTGYGETQYFGPGTRLLVL.

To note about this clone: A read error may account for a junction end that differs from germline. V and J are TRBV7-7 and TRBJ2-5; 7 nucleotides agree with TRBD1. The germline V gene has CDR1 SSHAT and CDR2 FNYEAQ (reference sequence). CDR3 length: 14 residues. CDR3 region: CASSAGQDQETQYF. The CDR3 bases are TGTGCTAGCAGCGCCGGACAGGACCAAGAGACCCAGTACTTC.

CDR3 sequence (DNA): TGTGCCAGCAGCCCAGGACAGGGGGTCCTTGGGGCCAACGTCCTGACTTTC. Translated, it gives CASSPGQGVLGANVLTF. V usage is TRBV7-8 and J usage is TRBJ2-6, with TRBD1 matching over 10 bases. Germline-derived CDR1 and CDR2 are SGHVS and FQNEAQ. With V trimmed by 5 bases and J by 3 bases, 7 bases remained unmatched. The length of the CDR3 is 17 residues.

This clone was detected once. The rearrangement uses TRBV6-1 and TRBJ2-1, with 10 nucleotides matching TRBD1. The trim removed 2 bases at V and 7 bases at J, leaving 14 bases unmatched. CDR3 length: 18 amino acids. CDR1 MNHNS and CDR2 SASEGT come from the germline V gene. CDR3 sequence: CASSEKVRTGGNWNEQFF. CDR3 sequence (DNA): TGTGCCAGCAGTGAAAAAGTCCGGACAGGGGGGAATTGGAATGAGCAGTTCTTC.